These 8 T cell receptor beta chains were sequenced from one sample in a study of early T cells in non-severe SARS-CoV-2 infection. From the 5' RACE reads, TCRdb called clonotypes with MiXCR, one entry per CDR3 protein. This table has about 48,000 distinct CDR3 sequences, 7% to 9% appearing once. Sample: whole blood. The receptors stem from an adult who was a healthcare worker with PCR-confirmed SARS-CoV-2 infection or an uninfected control (not recorded which).

Ten or more counts support this clonotype. This rearrangement joins TRBV3-1 to TRBJ2-1; D is undetermined. The germline CDR1 and CDR2 sequences are LGHDT and YNNKEL (reference sequence). This CDR3 has 16 amino acids. V was cut by 4 bases and J by 0 bases, with 13 bases left in between. The CDR3 nucleotides are TGTGCCAGCAGCCTTAGCACTGGAAGCTCCTACAATGAGCAGTTCTTC. Amino acids: CASSLSTGSSYNEQFF.

In this sample, this clonotype turned up many times. The chain joins TRBV13 to TRBJ1-6, with TRBD1 matching 8 bases. The ends lost 5 bases at V and 7 bases at J; junction bases unmatched: 10. In germline, CDR1 is PRHDT, CDR2 FYEKMQ (reference sequence). The CDR3 contains 16 residues. For the CDR3, the DNA is TGTGCCAGCAGCCGTACGTCGGGACAGGTCAATTCACCCCTCCACTTT. Its protein is CASSRTSGQVNSPLHF.

This clonotype was counted many times. The J gene is TRBJ1-1, the V gene TRBV7-2; TRBD1 is a possible D gene (5 bases). V was clipped by 3 bases and J by 0 bases, with 14 bases between them. CDR1 and CDR2 (germline): SGHTA, FQGNSA. The CDR3 consists of 16 residues. The CDR3 nucleotides read TGTGCCAGCAGCTTTTGGGGGGGTTCTATGAACACTGAAGCTTTCTTT. Amino acid sequence: CASSFWGGSMNTEAFF.

The chain uses TRBV20-1 and TRBJ2-3, with 7 bases matching TRBD1. Germline assignment: CDR1 DFQATT and CDR2 SNEGSKA (reference sequence). The J segment lost 1 base and the V segment lost 3 bases, leaving 10 bases of the junction unmatched. There are 16 residues in the CDR3. CDR3 DNA sequence: TGCAGTGCTAGCGCCCAGGGTCAGGGGGGCACAGATACGCAGTATTTT. Protein product: CSASAQGQGGTDTQYF.

This clonotype was counted a few times. The V call is TRBV10-3, the J call TRBJ2-3, with D perhaps matching TRBD2 (5 bases). The CDR3 contains 16 residues. Trimming removed 3 bases from V and 0 bases from J, with 13 bases in between. CDR1 and CDR2 (germline): ENHRY, SYGVKD. The CDR3 region is CAISERGPQSTDTQYF. CDR3 coding DNA: TGTGCCATCAGTGAACGAGGGCCCCAAAGCACAGATACGCAGTATTTT.

This clonotype was counted ten times or more. V gene TRBV11-2 combines with J gene TRBJ2-2; D uncertain. The V end was cut by 3 bases, the J end by 0 bases, with 8 bases between. CDR1 SGHAT and CDR2 FQNNGV come from the germline V gene. CDR3 length: 15 residues. This CDR3 reads CASSLGYSNTGELFF. CDR3 DNA: TGTGCCAGCAGCTTGGGTTACTCGAACACCGGGGAGCTGTTTTTT.

There are many counts of this clonotype. The V gene is TRBV28, the J gene TRBJ1-5; 8 bases agree with TRBD1. Germline CDR1 MDHEN, CDR2 SYDVKM. The V and J ends lost 11 bases and 0 bases, in that order; junction bases with no gene match: 6. This CDR3 has 14 amino acids. Here the CDR3 reads CAVQGAYSNQPQHF. CDR3 sequence (DNA): TGTGCCGTCCAGGGGGCATATAGCAATCAGCCCCAGCATTTT.

The table lists this clonotype with many counts. This chain connects TRBV20-1 to TRBJ1-5, with D perhaps TRBD1 (5 bases). CDR1 and CDR2 from the germline V gene are DFQATT and SNEGSKA (reference sequence). V was trimmed by 1 base and J by 4 bases, leaving 8 bases between them. This CDR3 region has 13 residues. CDR3 amino acids: CSARVTGNQPQHF. In nucleotides, the CDR3 is TGCAGTGCTAGAGTAACAGGTAATCAGCCCCAGCATTTT.